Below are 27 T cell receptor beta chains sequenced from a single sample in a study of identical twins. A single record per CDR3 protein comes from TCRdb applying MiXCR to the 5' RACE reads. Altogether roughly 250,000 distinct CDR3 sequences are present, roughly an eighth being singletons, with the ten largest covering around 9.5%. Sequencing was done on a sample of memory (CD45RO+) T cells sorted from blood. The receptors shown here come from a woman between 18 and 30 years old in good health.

DNA of the CDR3: TGCGCCAGCAGTACTTGGTCAGGGACCGGGGAGCTGTTTTTT. Residues: CASSTWSGTGELFF. The chain is built from TRBV5-1 and TRBJ2-2, with D perhaps TRBD1 (5 bases). CDR1 SGHRS and CDR2 YFSETQ come from the germline V gene. The V end was cut by 5 bases, the J end by 5 bases, with 13 bases between. This CDR3 spans 14 amino acids.

CDR3 nucleotides: TGTGCCAGCTCACCGATGGCTAGCGGGGGATACAGCCAAGAGACCCAGTACTTC. Translating gives CASSPMASGGYSQETQYF. V and J are TRBV18 and TRBJ2-5; 10 nucleotides agree with TRBD2. This CDR3 spans 18 amino acids. After removal of 3 bases from V and 1 base from J, the junction contained 11 bases not matched to a gene. Germline V CDR1 and CDR2: KGHSH, LQKENI. The full variable domain, its missing parts supplied by reference TRBV18 and TRBJ2-5, is NAGVMQNPRHLVRRRGQEARLRCSPMKGHSHVYWYRQLPEEGLKFMVYLQKENIIDESGMPKERFSAEFPKEGPSILRIQQVVRGDSAAYFCASSPMASGGYSQETQYFGPGTRLLVL.

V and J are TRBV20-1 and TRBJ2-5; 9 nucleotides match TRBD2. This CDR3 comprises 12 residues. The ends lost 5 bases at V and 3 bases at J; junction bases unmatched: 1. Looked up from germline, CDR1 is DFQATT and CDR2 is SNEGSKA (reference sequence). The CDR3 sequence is CSARTSEETQYF. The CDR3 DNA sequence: TGCAGTGCTCGGACTAGCGAAGAGACCCAGTACTTC.

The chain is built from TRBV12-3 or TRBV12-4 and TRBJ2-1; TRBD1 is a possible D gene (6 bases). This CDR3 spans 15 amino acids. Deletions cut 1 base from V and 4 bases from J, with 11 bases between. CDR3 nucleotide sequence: TGTGCCAGCAGTTTAGGTACAGGGCGGTACAATGAGCAGTTCTTC. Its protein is CASSLGTGRYNEQFF.

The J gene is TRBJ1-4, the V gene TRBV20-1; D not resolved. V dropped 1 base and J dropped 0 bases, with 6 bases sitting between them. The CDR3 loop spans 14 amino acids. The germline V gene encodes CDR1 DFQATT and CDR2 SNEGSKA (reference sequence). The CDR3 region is CSARADATNEKLFF. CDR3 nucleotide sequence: TGCAGTGCTAGAGCAGATGCAACTAATGAAAAACTGTTTTTT.

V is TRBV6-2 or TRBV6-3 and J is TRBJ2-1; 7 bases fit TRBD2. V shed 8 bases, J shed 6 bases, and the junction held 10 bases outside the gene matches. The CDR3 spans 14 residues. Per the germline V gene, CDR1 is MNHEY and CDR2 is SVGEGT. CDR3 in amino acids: CASSGLVRSNEQFF. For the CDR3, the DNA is TGTGCCAGCTCCGGACTAGTTAGATCCAATGAGCAGTTCTTC.

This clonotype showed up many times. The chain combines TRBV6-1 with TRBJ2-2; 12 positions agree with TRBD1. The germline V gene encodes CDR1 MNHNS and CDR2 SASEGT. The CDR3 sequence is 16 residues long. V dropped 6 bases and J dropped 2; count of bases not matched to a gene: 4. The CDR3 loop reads CASRGQGASNTGELFF. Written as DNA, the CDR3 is TGTGCCAGCAGGGGACAGGGGGCGTCAAACACCGGGGAGCTGTTTTTT.

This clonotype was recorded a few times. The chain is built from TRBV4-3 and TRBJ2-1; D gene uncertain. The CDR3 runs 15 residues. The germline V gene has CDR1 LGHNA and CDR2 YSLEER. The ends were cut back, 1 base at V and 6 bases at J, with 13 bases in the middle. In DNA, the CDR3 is TGCGCCAGCAGCCAAGGTTTCGCTACCCTCAATGAGCAGTTCTTC. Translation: CASSQGFATLNEQFF.

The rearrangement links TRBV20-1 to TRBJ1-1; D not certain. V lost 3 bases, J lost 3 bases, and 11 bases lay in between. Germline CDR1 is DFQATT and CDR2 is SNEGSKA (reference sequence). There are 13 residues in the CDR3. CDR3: CSASRAGDTEAFF. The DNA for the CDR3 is TGCAGTGCTAGTCGAGCGGGAGACACTGAAGCTTTCTTT.

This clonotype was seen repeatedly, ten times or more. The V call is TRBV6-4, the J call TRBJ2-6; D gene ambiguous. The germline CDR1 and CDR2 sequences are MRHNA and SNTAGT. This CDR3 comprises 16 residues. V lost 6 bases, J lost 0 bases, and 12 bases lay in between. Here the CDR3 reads CASSANLGSGANVLTF. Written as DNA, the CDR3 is TGTGCCAGCAGCGCAAATCTAGGCTCTGGGGCCAACGTCCTGACTTTC.

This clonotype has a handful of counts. CDR3 in DNA: TGTGCCAGCAGTGAAAAAATGAATTCACCCCTCCACTTT. Its translation is CASSEKMNSPLHF. The rearrangement links TRBV6-1 to TRBJ1-6; D remains ambiguous. CDR3 length: 13 residues. V lost 2 bases to trimming and J lost 7 bases, with 6 bases between them. Germline CDR1 reads MNHNS; CDR2 reads SASEGT.

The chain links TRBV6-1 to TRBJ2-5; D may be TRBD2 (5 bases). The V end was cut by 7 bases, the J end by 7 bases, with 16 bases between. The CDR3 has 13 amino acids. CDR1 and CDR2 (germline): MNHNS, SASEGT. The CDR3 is CASNTGMYGTQYF. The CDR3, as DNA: TGTGCCAGCAACACGGGGATGTACGGGACCCAGTACTTC.

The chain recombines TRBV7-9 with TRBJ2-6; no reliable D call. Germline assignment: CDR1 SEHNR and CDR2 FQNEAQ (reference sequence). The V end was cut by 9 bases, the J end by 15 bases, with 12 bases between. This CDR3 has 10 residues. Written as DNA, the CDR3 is TGTGCCAGTTCAATGGGCCCCCTGACTTTC. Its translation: CASSMGPLTF.

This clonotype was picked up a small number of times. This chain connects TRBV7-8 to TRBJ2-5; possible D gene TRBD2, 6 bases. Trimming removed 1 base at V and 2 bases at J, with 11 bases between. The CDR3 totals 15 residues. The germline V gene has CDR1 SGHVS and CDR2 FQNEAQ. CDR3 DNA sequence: TGTGCCAGCAGCTTAGGGTCTGGAGGGCAAGAGACCCAGTACTTC. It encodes CASSLGSGGQETQYF.

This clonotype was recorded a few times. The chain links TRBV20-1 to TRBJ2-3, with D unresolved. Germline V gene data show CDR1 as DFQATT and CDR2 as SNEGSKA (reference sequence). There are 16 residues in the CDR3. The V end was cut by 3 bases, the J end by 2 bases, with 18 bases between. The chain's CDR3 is CSASVRRTSHTDTQYF. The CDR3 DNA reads TGCAGTGCTAGCGTCAGGCGGACCTCCCACACAGATACGCAGTATTTT.

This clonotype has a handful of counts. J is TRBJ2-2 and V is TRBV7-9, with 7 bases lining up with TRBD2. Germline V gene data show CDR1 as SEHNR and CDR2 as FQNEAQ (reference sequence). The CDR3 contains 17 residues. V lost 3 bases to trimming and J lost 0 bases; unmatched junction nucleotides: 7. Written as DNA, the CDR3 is TGTGCCAGCAGCTTTTTGGGAGGGATTGCGAACACCGGGGAGCTGTTTTTT. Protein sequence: CASSFLGGIANTGELFF.

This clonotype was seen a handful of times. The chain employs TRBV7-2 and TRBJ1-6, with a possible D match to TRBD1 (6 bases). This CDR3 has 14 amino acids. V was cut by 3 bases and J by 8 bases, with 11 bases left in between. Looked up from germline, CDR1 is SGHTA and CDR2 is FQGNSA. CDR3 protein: CASSFVGGDSPLHF. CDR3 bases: TGTGCCAGCAGCTTTGTGGGGGGCGATTCACCCCTCCACTTT.

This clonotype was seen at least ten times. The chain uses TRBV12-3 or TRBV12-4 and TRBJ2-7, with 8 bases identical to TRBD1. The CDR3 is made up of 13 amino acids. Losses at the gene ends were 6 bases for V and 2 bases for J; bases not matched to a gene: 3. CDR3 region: CASSRTGPYEQYF. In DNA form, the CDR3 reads TGTGCCAGCAGCCGGACAGGGCCCTACGAGCAGTACTTC.

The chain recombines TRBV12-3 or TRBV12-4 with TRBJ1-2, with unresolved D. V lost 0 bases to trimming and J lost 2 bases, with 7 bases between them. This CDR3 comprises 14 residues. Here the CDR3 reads CASSLAGPNYGYTF. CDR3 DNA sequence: TGTGCCAGCAGTTTAGCAGGACCGAACTATGGCTACACCTTC.

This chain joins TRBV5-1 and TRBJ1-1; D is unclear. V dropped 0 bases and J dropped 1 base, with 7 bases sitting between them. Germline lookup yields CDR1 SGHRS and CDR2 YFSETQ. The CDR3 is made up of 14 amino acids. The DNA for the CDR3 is TGCGCCAGCAGCTTGGACGACGGGAACACTGAAGCTTTCTTT. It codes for CASSLDDGNTEAFF.

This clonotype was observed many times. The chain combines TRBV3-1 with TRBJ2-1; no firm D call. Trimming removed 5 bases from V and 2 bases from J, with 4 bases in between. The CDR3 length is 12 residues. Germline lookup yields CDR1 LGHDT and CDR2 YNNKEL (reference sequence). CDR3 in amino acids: CASSNTYNEQFF. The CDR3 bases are TGTGCCAGCAGCAATACCTACAATGAGCAGTTCTTC.

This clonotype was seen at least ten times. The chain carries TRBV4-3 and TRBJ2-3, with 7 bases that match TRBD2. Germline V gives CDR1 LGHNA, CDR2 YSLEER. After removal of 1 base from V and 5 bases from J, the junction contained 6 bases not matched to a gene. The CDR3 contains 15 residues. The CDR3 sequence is CASSQGLAREDTQYF. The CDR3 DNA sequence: TGCGCCAGCAGCCAAGGACTAGCCAGGGAAGATACGCAGTATTTT.

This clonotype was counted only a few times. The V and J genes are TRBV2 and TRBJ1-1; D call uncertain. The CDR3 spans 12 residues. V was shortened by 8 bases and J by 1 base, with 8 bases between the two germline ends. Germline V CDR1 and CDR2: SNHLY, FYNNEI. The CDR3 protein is CASGSGNTEAFF. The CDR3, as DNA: TGTGCCAGCGGGTCAGGGAACACTGAAGCTTTCTTT.

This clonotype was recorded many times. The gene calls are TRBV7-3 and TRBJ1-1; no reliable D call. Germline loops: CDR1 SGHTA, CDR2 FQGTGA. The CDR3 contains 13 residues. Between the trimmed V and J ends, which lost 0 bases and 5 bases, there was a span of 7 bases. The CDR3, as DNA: TGTGCCAGCAGCTTAACCGGAGAGACTGAAGCTTTCTTT. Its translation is CASSLTGETEAFF.

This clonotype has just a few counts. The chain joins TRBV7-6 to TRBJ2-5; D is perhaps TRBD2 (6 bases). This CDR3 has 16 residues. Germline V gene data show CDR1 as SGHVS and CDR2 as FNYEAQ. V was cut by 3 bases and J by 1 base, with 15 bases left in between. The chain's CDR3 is CASSLGGGSFQETQYF. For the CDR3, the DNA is TGTGCCAGCAGCTTGGGTGGGGGGTCTTTCCAAGAGACCCAGTACTTC.

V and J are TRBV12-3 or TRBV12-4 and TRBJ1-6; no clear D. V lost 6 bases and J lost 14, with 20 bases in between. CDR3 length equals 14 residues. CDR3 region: CASSSGPKGGSLHF. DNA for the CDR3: TGTGCCAGCAGCAGCGGCCCGAAGGGCGGGTCCCTCCACTTT.

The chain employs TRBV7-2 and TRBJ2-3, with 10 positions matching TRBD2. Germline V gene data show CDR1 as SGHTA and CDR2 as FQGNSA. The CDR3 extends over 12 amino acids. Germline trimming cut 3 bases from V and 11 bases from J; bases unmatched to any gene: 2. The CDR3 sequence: CASSFGLAVQYF. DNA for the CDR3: TGTGCCAGCAGCTTTGGACTAGCGGTGCAGTATTTT. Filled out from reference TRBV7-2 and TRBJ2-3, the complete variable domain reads GAGVSQSPSNKVTEKGKDVELRCDPISGHTALYWYRQSLGQGLEFLIYFQGNSAPDKSGLPSDRFSAERTGGSVSTLTIQRTQQEDSAVYLCASSFGLAVQYFGPGTRLTVL.